This T cell receptor (beta chain) was observed in a study of spatial heterogeneity in lung cancer (dated by TCRdb to between 2018 and 2021). About the investigation overall: Beta-chain transcripts were consistently detected in greater numbers than alpha-chain transcripts, which likely reflected higher beta-chain transcript abundance. Nonsynonymous mutation counts, determined by whole-exome sequencing of tumor tissue, were related to features of the TCR repertoire. At surgery, both alpha and beta chains were TCR-sequenced in fewer than 250 tumor regions, roughly 64 matched nontumor lung samples and a few dozen PBMC samples. In the raw uncorrected reads, each unique combination of TCR and UMI appeared more than ten times on average. In non-small cell lung cancer, the study quantitatively compared TCR alpha and beta repertoires across several tumor regions, matched nontumor lung, and blood. Study-level results and caveats: Additional single-cell paired TCR alpha and beta sequencing was considered necessary to confirm, at a functional level, the hypothesis that regional TCRs recognize regional mutations. Ubiquitous expanded tumor TCRs were found in blood more often at tumor resection than at routine follow-up.

Ten or more counts support this clonotype. The target of this receptor is not known. Base-call qualities are not available, and no considerably larger clone is one nucleotide away. What the time point label conveys for this sample: sample taken at primary tumor resection. Whole RNA extracted from tumor and nontumor lung tissue, or from cryopreserved PBMC samples, was used for TCR sequencing without cell sorting. Donors were approximately 72 patients with early-stage, untreated non-small cell lung cancer from the lung TRACERx cohort. Only patients for whom sufficient RNA was available from at least two tumor regions were selected for TCR sequencing. The library was prepared using 5' RACE. Sequenced on a NextSeq 500. In the TCR library protocol, a unique molecular identifier was attached to each TCR cDNA molecule so that PCR and sequencing errors could be corrected. Processing in the source paper ran as follows. TCR identification, UMI-based error correction and CDR3 extraction were performed with Decombinator tools. Expanded TCRs were defined as those above a frequency of 2 per 1,000, corresponding to the top 1% of the tumor frequency distribution. Rényi diversity was computed with the R vegan package after subsampling each repertoire 100 times to 5,000 TCRs. CDR3 similarity networks were constructed using string-kernel similarity of amino acid triplets, with links drawn between CDR3s whose pairwise similarity was above 0.82. The public sequencing data were trimmed at Q25 with fastp and processed into clonotypes with MiXCR by TCRdb, which kept only in-frame beta chains. A single entry per CDR3 protein holds the most common genes and DNA from its merged rows. The V and J calls, along with clone size, are taken from TCRdb and not from the paper's own processing. The sample table contains around 63,000 distinct CDR3 sequences; only one count was recorded for about 8% of them. The ten largest account for less than 15% of the sample.

Including the terminal cysteine and phenylalanine, the CDR3 comprises 14 residues. Just CDR3 DNA is preserved here, 42 bases in frame from base 1. The trim is 3 bases for V and 0 bases for J, with a gap of 7 bases between the germline ends. The germline V gene yields MNHEY for CDR1 and SVGAGI for CDR2. The rearrangement combines TRBV6-5 with TRBJ2-3, with the D gene not clear enough to name. This material consisted of PBMCs, taken at surgery. The source is a female donor with early-stage non-small cell lung cancer. Here the CDR3 is given as CASSYAASTDTQYF. The bases read TGTGCCAGCAGTTATGCAGCTAGCACAGATACGCAGTATTTT.